Sequencing of this TCR beta chain was carried out in a study of blood T cell repertoires in COVID-19. Whole-study context: The origin of the acute and convalescent COVID-19 samples was the United States, Italy and Spain. Sample material is recorded as cDNA or gDNA derived from T cells, B-cell-depleted T cells, or PBMCs.

Germline assignment: CDR1 LGHNA and CDR2 YNFKEQ. CDR3 length: 15 residues. V lost 6 bases to trimming and J lost 7 bases, with 16 bases between them. Per the original data handling: Amplification of reference gene primers was used by the study to estimate nucleated cell counts. Profiling relied on immunoSEQ multiplex PCR, and the TCRdb table lists in-frame clones only, not all of them. D and trimming come from the DNA, and the V and J calls and clone size come from that table. The repertoire consists of 30,000 to 40,000 clones, with 85% to 90% occurring once and the leading ten covering roughly three fifths.

Sequencing input: peripheral blood. V gene TRBV4-2 combines with J gene TRBJ1-6, with a possible D match to TRBD1 (6 bases). The source of this sequence is a man aged 70-80 years with acute or convalescent COVID-19. The CDR3 protein is CASRGGPTRNSPLHF. CDR3 DNA: TGTGCCAGCAGGGGGGGGCCGACAAGAAATTCACCCCTCCACTTT.